Described below is a single T cell receptor (beta chain) sequence and its context. With 2 bases removed from V and 4 bases from J, the gap between germline ends came to 20 bases. Germline V gene sequence: CDR1 SGHDN, CDR2 FVKESK. The CDR3 spans 17 residues. These data originate in a study of control samples from healthy donors and cancer patients. Using immunoSEQ multiplex PCR, the repertoire was profiled, and TCRdb retains in-frame clones only, with some absent. This sample has about 120,000 clones, with 85% to 95% found just once. The receptor's source is a man younger than 40 in good health. Sequencing was done on a sample of blood. The V call is TRBV14, the J call TRBJ1-1, with D perhaps TRBD1 (5 bases). CDR3 nucleotides: TGTGCCAGCAGCCAAAAAAGGAGTGTCCTCGGGGGCACTGAAGCTTTCTTT. This gives the protein CASSQKRSVLGGTEAFF. The full variable domain, its missing parts supplied by reference TRBV14 and TRBJ1-1, is EAGVTQFPSHSVIEKGQTVTLRCDPISGHDNLYWYRRVMGKEIKFLLHFVKESKQDESGMPNNRFLAERTGGTYSTLKVQPAELEDSGVYFCASSQKRSVLGGTEAFFGQGTRLTVV.